This T cell receptor (beta chain) is drawn from a study of blood T cell repertoires in COVID-19. As for the study in general: Sources were T cells, B-cell-depleted T cells, or PBMCs; the material itself was cDNA or gDNA.

The Seattle patients, enrolled during active infection, were followed longitudinally. The germline V gene has CDR1 SGDLS and CDR2 YYNGEE. V lost 0 bases to trimming and J lost 8 bases; unmatched junction nucleotides: 4. This CDR3 comprises 13 residues. Repertoires were generated with immunoSEQ multiplex PCR, while TCRdb's copy carries only in-frame clones and drops some. The profile covers a few hundred thousand clones, with 86% appearing a single time and around 12% taken by the ten largest. The J gene is TRBJ1-2, the V gene TRBV9, with 7 bases fitting TRBD1. The TCR was taken from a woman aged 70 to 79 with COVID-19, enrolled during active disease. Specimen: peripheral blood. The CDR3 DNA sequence: TGTGCCAGCAGCGTAGTCACAGGGGAAGGCTACACCTTC. Encoded protein: CASSVVTGEGYTF.